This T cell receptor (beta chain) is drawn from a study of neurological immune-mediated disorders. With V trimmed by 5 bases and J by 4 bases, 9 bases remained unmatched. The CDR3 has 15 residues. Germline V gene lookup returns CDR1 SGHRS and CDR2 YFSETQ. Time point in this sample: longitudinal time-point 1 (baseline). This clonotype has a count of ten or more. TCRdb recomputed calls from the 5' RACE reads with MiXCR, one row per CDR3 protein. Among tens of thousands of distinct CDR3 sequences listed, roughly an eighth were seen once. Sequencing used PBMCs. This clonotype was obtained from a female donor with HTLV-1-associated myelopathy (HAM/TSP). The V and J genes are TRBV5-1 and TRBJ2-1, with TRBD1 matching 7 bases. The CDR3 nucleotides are TGCGCCAGCAGTTTTGCTACAGGGGATTACAATGAGCAGTTCTTC. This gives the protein CASSFATGDYNEQFF.